The subject of this entry is one T cell receptor beta chain. This sample stems from a study of radiotherapy plus CTLA-4 blockade in lung cancer. Looking at the study overall: For 18% of patients, objective responses occurred, and about 30% had disease control.

TCRdb's copy holds only in-frame clones and misses some; the assay was immunoSEQ multiplex PCR. Of 65,000 to 95,000 clones listed, approximately 86% are singletons. Sequenced here: peripheral blood, sampled from a patient treated with radiotherapy plus ipilimumab. The sequence came from a human donor with non-small cell lung cancer who had stable disease on radiotherapy plus ipilimumab.

The CDR3 DNA reads TGCGCCAGCAGCCCTACTAGCTGGAATGAGCAGTTCTTC. It translates to CASSPTSWNEQFF. The V gene is TRBV4-1, the J gene TRBJ2-1; D perhaps matches TRBD2 (6 bases). This CDR3 spans 13 amino acids. Trimming stripped 4 bases from V and 7 bases from J, with 11 bases between. The germline gives CDR1 MGHRA, CDR2 YSYEKL.